These 27 T cell receptor beta chains share one sample of origin, sequenced in a study of T cells after yellow fever vaccination. TCRdb re-called the 5' RACE reads through MiXCR, storing one row per CDR3 protein. The table records hundreds of thousands of distinct CDR3 sequences, 9% to 15% of them present only once. Source: PBMCs, taken on the day of the yellow fever booster vaccination. The receptor source for this set is a man under 40 who received the YFV17D yellow fever vaccine.

The sample holds a few counts of this clonotype. This chain connects TRBV5-1 to TRBJ2-3; 10 nucleotides align to TRBD2. There are 18 residues in the CDR3. V lost 3 bases and J lost 4; bases outside the gene matches: 14. Germline V CDR1 and CDR2: SGHRS, YFSETQ. The DNA of the CDR3 is TGCGCCAGCAGCTCGGCTATAGGAACTAGCGGGATTGCAGATACGCAGTATTTT. Protein: CASSSAIGTSGIADTQYF.

This clonotype was counted only a few times. The chain combines TRBV12-3 or TRBV12-4 with TRBJ1-6; 9 nucleotides match TRBD1. Trimming removed 6 bases from V and 8 bases from J; junction bases left unmatched: 5. This CDR3 contains 14 residues. The CDR3 DNA reads as TGTGCCAGCAGCGTCGGGACAGGGTATTCACCCCTCCACTTT. It codes for CASSVGTGYSPLHF.

V is TRBV5-1 and J is TRBJ1-1, with 8 bases lining up with TRBD1. From germline, CDR1 is SGHRS and CDR2 YFSETQ. The J segment lost 3 bases and the V segment lost 0 bases, leaving 4 bases of the junction unmatched. The CDR3 is 15 amino acids. CDR3 residues: CASSLGQGRYTEAFF. CDR3 sequence (DNA): TGCGCCAGCAGCTTGGGACAGGGGAGGTACACTGAAGCTTTCTTT. Together with reference TRBV5-1 and TRBJ1-1, the CDR3 gives the full variable domain: KAGVTQTPRYLIKTRGQQVTLSCSPISGHRSVSWYQQTPGQGLQFLFEYFSETQRNKGNFPGRFSGRQFSNSRSEMNVSTLELGDSALYLCASSLGQGRYTEAFFGQGTRLTVV.

The chain couples TRBV28 to TRBJ2-1, with unresolved D. Deletions cut 3 bases from V and 4 bases from J, with 13 bases between. This CDR3 contains 15 residues. CDR1 and CDR2 (germline): MDHEN, SYDVKM. CDR3 coding DNA: TGTGCCAGCAGTTTTTGGCTAGACCCATACAATGAGCAGTTCTTC. It is translated as CASSFWLDPYNEQFF.

This clonotype was seen once. One end of the junction is discordant with germline, which a read error may explain. The chain recombines TRBV29-1 with TRBJ2-2, with a possible D match to TRBD2 (6 bases). The CDR3 consists of 11 residues. CDR1 and CDR2 (germline): SQVTM, ANQGSEA. DNA for the CDR3: TGCAGCGTAAAGGAGGCCGGGGGGCTGTTTTTT. It specifies CSVKEAGGLFF.

This chain uses TRBV6-5 with TRBJ2-3; 7 bases fit TRBD2. This CDR3 region has 16 residues. Germline V lookup: CDR1 MNHEY, CDR2 SVGAGI. V lost 8 bases and J lost 0; bases outside the gene matches: 11. The CDR3: CASSSPAGESTDTQYF. CDR3 DNA sequence: TGTGCCAGCTCGTCTCCCGCGGGAGAAAGCACAGATACGCAGTATTTT.

This clonotype was found many times. The V gene is TRBV5-1, the J gene TRBJ2-1; 8 positions agree with TRBD2. This CDR3 region has 14 residues. Germline assignment: CDR1 SGHRS and CDR2 YFSETQ. Trimming removed 0 bases from V and 10 bases from J; junction bases left unmatched: 6. CDR3 bases: TGCGCCAGCAGCTTGGGAGAACGCGGGGGGGAGCAGTTCTTC. This gives the protein CASSLGERGGEQFF.

The chain couples TRBV7-2 to TRBJ1-5; 7 bases align to TRBD1. CDR1 SGHTA and CDR2 FQGNSA come from the germline V gene. The CDR3 covers 16 residues. The V and J ends lost 5 bases and 6 bases, in that order; junction bases with no gene match: 13. This CDR3 is CASSTQAGTDFQPQHF. DNA of the CDR3: TGTGCCAGCAGCACGCAGGCCGGGACAGATTTTCAGCCCCAGCATTTT.

The chain carries TRBV5-5 and TRBJ1-3, with D hard to call. This CDR3 has 15 residues. Germline-derived CDR1 and CDR2 are SGHKS and YYEKEE (reference sequence). The V end was cut by 1 base, the J end by 4 bases, with 12 bases between. CDR3 amino acids: CASSLLRVDGNTIYF. The DNA for the CDR3 is TGTGCCAGCAGCTTGCTAAGGGTCGACGGAAACACCATATATTTT.

CDR3 in amino acids: CASSLIGEINEQFF. DNA of the CDR3: TGCGCCAGCAGCTTGATTGGGGAAATCAATGAGCAGTTCTTC. The chain recombines TRBV5-1 with TRBJ2-1; D remains unclear. Germline CDR1 is SGHRS and CDR2 is YFSETQ. The CDR3 extends over 14 amino acids. V was clipped by 1 base and J by 6 bases, with 11 bases between them.

This clonotype was detected a few times. The chain links TRBV3-1 to TRBJ2-1; 12 bases map to TRBD2. Germline V gene lookup returns CDR1 LGHDT and CDR2 YNNKEL (reference sequence). The CDR3 is 15 amino acids. After removal of 3 bases from V and 10 bases from J, the junction contained 7 bases not matched to a gene. The CDR3 here is CASSQDLAGGREQFF. CDR3 bases: TGTGCCAGCAGCCAGGATCTAGCGGGAGGGCGGGAGCAGTTCTTC.

V gene TRBV14 combines with J gene TRBJ2-1; 8 positions agree with TRBD2. The germline V gene has CDR1 SGHDN and CDR2 FVKESK. The CDR3 has 14 residues. Trimming cost V 1 base and J 6 bases; bases outside gene matches: 2. CDR3 in amino acids: CASSQGLATNEQFF. CDR3 nucleotide sequence: TGTGCCAGCAGCCAAGGACTAGCGACCAATGAGCAGTTCTTC.

The V gene is TRBV7-3, the J gene TRBJ2-1, with TRBD2 matching 9 bases. Germline CDR1 reads SGHTA; CDR2 reads FQGTGA. The CDR3 length is 16 residues. With 1 base clipped from V and 4 bases from J, the junction kept 5 bases outside the gene matches. This chain's CDR3 is CASSLISGSGYNEQFF. The CDR3 nucleotides are TGTGCCAGCAGCTTAATTAGCGGGAGCGGGTACAATGAGCAGTTCTTC. The variable domain in full, completed from reference TRBV7-3 and TRBJ2-1, reads GAGVSQTPSNKVTEKGKYVELRCDPISGHTALYWYRQSLGQGPEFLIYFQGTGAADDSGLPNDRFFAVRPEGSVSTLKIQRTERGDSAVYLCASSLISGSGYNEQFFGPGTRLTVL.

This clonotype was found a few times. The J gene is TRBJ2-1, the V gene TRBV6-2 or TRBV6-3, with 8 bases that match TRBD2. The junction had 5 bases not matched to a gene; V was cut back by 4 bases and J by 6 bases. This CDR3 has 14 amino acids. CDR1 and CDR2 from the germline V gene are MNHEY and SVGEGT. The CDR3 coding sequence is TGTGCCAGCAGTTGGATCGGGAGGGCCAATGAGCAGTTCTTC. Its translation is CASSWIGRANEQFF.

This clonotype has just a few counts. The chain links TRBV6-1 to TRBJ1-6, with 10 nucleotides matching TRBD1. Unmatched junction bases numbered 10, after V lost 7 bases and J lost 10 bases. The CDR3 is 15 amino acids. Germline V lookup: CDR1 MNHNS, CDR2 SASEGT. CDR3 loop: CASTPERTGGSPLHF. The CDR3 coding sequence is TGTGCCAGCACCCCGGAACGGACAGGGGGGTCACCCCTCCACTTT.

The chain uses TRBV25-1 and TRBJ2-5, with 11 bases matching TRBD2. Losses at the gene ends were 0 bases for V and 7 bases for J; bases not matched to a gene: 7. The CDR3 loop spans 16 amino acids. Germline CDR1 reads MGHDK; CDR2 reads SYGVNS. CDR3 sequence (DNA): TGTGCCAGCAGTGAATATGAACTAGCGGGAGTCGGGACCCAGTACTTC. Protein sequence: CASSEYELAGVGTQYF.

This chain connects TRBV29-1 to TRBJ2-1, with a possible D match to TRBD2 (6 bases). The CDR3 is 14 residues long. Germline CDR1 is SQVTM and CDR2 is ANQGSEA. The V end lost 5 bases, the J end lost 5 bases, and 16 bases lay between the germline ends. The CDR3 DNA is TGCAGCGTTCGCAGCGGGCAGGCCCACAATGAGCAGTTCTTC. Amino acid sequence: CSVRSGQAHNEQFF.

This clonotype was detected a few times. The chain has TRBV7-6 and TRBJ2-1; TRBD2 matches 11 bases. The CDR3 spans 17 residues. The trim removed 2 bases at V and 9 bases at J, leaving 12 bases unmatched. Germline CDR1 SGHVS, CDR2 FNYEAQ. The CDR3 bases are TGTGCCAGCAGCTTATGGAGTGAGACTAGCGGGACTGGTGAGCAGTTCTTC. Encoded protein: CASSLWSETSGTGEQFF.

There are a few counts of this clonotype. The chain recombines TRBV20-1 with TRBJ1-2, with TRBD1 as a possible D gene (5 bases). The germline V and J ends were trimmed by 5 bases and 7 bases, with 20 bases remaining between them. The germline gives CDR1 DFQATT, CDR2 SNEGSKA (reference sequence). This CDR3 spans 14 amino acids. The CDR3, as DNA: TGCAGTGCTTCCCTGCAGGGCCGTGGGTTTGGCTACACCTTC. It is translated as CSASLQGRGFGYTF.

The V gene is TRBV7-6, the J gene TRBJ2-2; the match to TRBD2 covers 7 bases. Germline CDR1 reads SGHVS; CDR2 reads FNYEAQ. This CDR3 contains 17 residues. V was pared by 4 bases and J by 4 bases, with 12 bases of the junction left unmatched. The CDR3 coding sequence is TGTGCCAGCAGCTCCAGTCTTGGTTTAGCGGGCACCGGGGAGCTGTTTTTT. Protein product: CASSSSLGLAGTGELFF. Full variable domain (rest looked up from reference TRBV7-6 and TRBJ2-2): GAGVSQSPRYKVTKRGQDVALRCDPISGHVSLYWYRQALGQGPEFLTYFNYEAQQDKSGLPNDRFSAERPEGSISTLTIQRTEQRDSAMYRCASSSSLGLAGTGELFFGEGSRLTVL.

The chain has TRBV5-1 and TRBJ1-4; D is perhaps TRBD1 (5 bases). This CDR3 has 15 amino acids. Germline loops: CDR1 SGHRS, CDR2 YFSETQ. V was cut by 4 bases and J by 5 bases, with 15 bases left in between. The CDR3 here is CASSSSGRVNEKLFF. The DNA of the CDR3 is TGCGCCAGCAGCAGTTCGGGACGGGTGAATGAAAAACTGTTTTTT.

This clonotype was picked up many times. V gene TRBV18 combines with J gene TRBJ2-5, with D perhaps matching TRBD1 (5 bases). In germline, CDR1 is KGHSH, CDR2 LQKENI. The V gene lost 0 bases and the J gene lost 2 bases, with 13 bases spanning the gap. The CDR3 loop spans 16 amino acids. The CDR3 DNA reads as TGTGCCAGCTCACCACCAGGGGTTGGTGGACAAGAGACCCAGTACTTC. It specifies CASSPPGVGGQETQYF.

This clonotype was detected a few times. V usage is TRBV7-2 and J usage is TRBJ1-1; D gene uncertain. V lost 1 base, J lost 4 bases, and 10 bases lay in between. Germline-derived CDR1 and CDR2 are SGHTA and FQGNSA. The CDR3 loop spans 14 amino acids. In nucleotides, the CDR3 is TGTGCCAGCAGCTTAGGGCCTCAGACCACTGAAGCTTTCTTT. Translation: CASSLGPQTTEAFF.

The CDR3 is CSALGTLGGLAGGPSTDTQYF. As DNA, the CDR3 is TGCAGCGCCCTGGGGACACTCGGTGGACTAGCGGGAGGCCCAAGCACAGATACGCAGTATTTT. This chain links TRBV29-1 with TRBJ2-3, with 14 bases identical to TRBD2. Germline CDR1 and CDR2: SQVTM and ANQGSEA. The J segment lost 0 bases and the V segment lost 7 bases, leaving 21 bases of the junction unmatched. The CDR3 spans 21 residues.

The chain couples TRBV19 to TRBJ1-5, with a tentative D call TRBD1 (6 bases). Trimming removed 6 bases at V and 4 bases at J, with 16 bases between. Germline CDR1 is LNHDA and CDR2 is SQIVND (reference sequence). This CDR3 contains 15 residues. The CDR3: CASSRPGHLNQPQHF. The DNA of the CDR3 is TGTGCCAGTAGCCGCCCGGGACATTTAAATCAGCCCCAGCATTTT.

The rearrangement joins TRBV3-1 to TRBJ2-7, with 10 positions matching TRBD2. The CDR3 contains 15 residues. V lost 4 bases to trimming and J lost 2 bases; unmatched junction nucleotides: 5. From germline, CDR1 is LGHDT and CDR2 YNNKEL (reference sequence). The CDR3 loop is CASSPTSGKTYEQYF. For the CDR3, the DNA is TGTGCCAGCAGCCCTACTAGCGGGAAGACCTACGAGCAGTACTTC.

In its sample, this clonotype was seen a few times. V usage is TRBV7-9 and J usage is TRBJ2-2; 11 bases fit TRBD1. Germline V CDR1 and CDR2: SEHNR, FQNEAQ (reference sequence). This CDR3 has 15 residues. V was clipped by 3 bases and J by 5 bases; unmatched bases: 2. This CDR3 is CASSLGQGGTGELFF. In DNA form, the CDR3 reads TGTGCCAGCAGCTTGGGACAGGGGGGGACCGGGGAGCTGTTTTTT.